The entry below describes one T cell receptor beta chain. Antigen specificity is unknown. The data originate from a study of cytomegalovirus exposure and HLA in healthy donors. Findings of the study overall: A highly shared variant cluster was judged a likely technical artifact. Many donors shared some public TCRs, even though most TCR sequences were rare. Later analysis demonstrated an association between a missense DCLRE1C variant and TCR beta V- and J-gene trimming.

The CDR3 length is 16 residues. With V trimmed by 1 base and J by 1 base, 6 bases remained unmatched. Germline V gene lookup returns CDR1 GTSNPN and CDR2 SVGIG (reference sequence). Primers: 60 Vbeta forward and 13 Jbeta reverse. Sequencing was performed with immunoSEQ multiplex PCR; in TCRdb, only in-frame clones are kept and a portion is missing. The sample lists 65,000 to 85,000 clones; 75% to 85% were seen once. Material: PBMCs. This sequence joins TRBV30 and TRBJ2-3, with TRBD1 matching 9 bases. This clonotype originated in a man aged 45-65 years in good health and CMV-seropositive. CDR3 sequence: CAWSGQGGVGTDTQYF. DNA for the CDR3: TGTGCCTGGAGTGGACAGGGGGGGGTGGGCACAGATACGCAGTATTTT.